The present TCR beta chain was sequenced within a study of blood T cells in healthy people across ages. Together with a sample-barcoded 5' primer, a J-beta primer mix was included in a second PCR lasting about 6 to 11 cycles. Every cDNA was tagged by a template-switch adaptor with 12 random nucleotides. TCRdb reprocessed the 5' RACE reads with MiXCR, giving one entry per CDR3 protein. The sample yields about 2 million distinct CDR3 sequences, around 48% seen once. This clonotype was seen a handful of times. This CDR3 is 15 amino acids long. V was clipped by 7 bases and J by 5 bases, with 19 bases between them. The germline gives CDR1 SGHRS, CDR2 YFSETQ.

The sequenced sample was blood. The V call is TRBV5-1, the J call TRBJ2-1; D perhaps matches TRBD2 (6 bases). The receptor was isolated from a woman in her forties in good health. CDR3 DNA sequence: TGCGCCAGCGCCCAAGGAGGGGTCTTGGACAATGAGCAGTTCTTC. Protein product: CASAQGGVLDNEQFF.